The 8 T cell receptor beta chains listed next were all sequenced from one sample in a study of response to subunit inactivated influenza vaccine. TCRdb re-derived calls from the RT-PCR reads in MiXCR, one entry per CDR3 protein. The sample has roughly 630,000 distinct CDR3 sequences; 13% to 15% are singletons. The specimen was PBMCs from blood, collected about 14 days before vaccination. All receptors derive from a man in his forties or fifties who received an inactivated influenza vaccine.

A few counts support this clonotype. The chain has TRBV19 and TRBJ2-7, with no clear D. There are 14 residues in the CDR3. The germline gives CDR1 LNHDA, CDR2 SQIVND (reference sequence). The V and J ends lost 1 base and 7 bases respectively, with 14 bases between them. The CDR3 spells CASSIGPGLGEQYF. The CDR3 nucleotides are TGTGCCAGTAGTATAGGCCCCGGTTTGGGAGAGCAGTACTTC. The variable domain in full, with the rest retrieved from reference TRBV19 and TRBJ2-7, is DGGITQSPKYLFRKEGQNVTLSCEQNLNHDAMYWYRQDPGQGLRLIYYSQIVNDFQKGDIAEGYSVSREKKESFPLTVTSAQKNPTAFYLCASSIGPGLGEQYFGPGTRLTVT.

The sample holds many counts of this clonotype. The gene calls are TRBV20-1 and TRBJ2-1; 11 nucleotides agree with TRBD2. CDR1 is DFQATT and CDR2 is SNEGSKA in the germline V gene (reference sequence). The CDR3 has 15 amino acids. V was clipped by 3 bases and J by 4 bases; unmatched bases: 5. The CDR3 bases are TGCAGTGCTAGGCCAATAGCGGGAGGGTACAATGAGCAGTTCTTC. Amino acids: CSARPIAGGYNEQFF.

This clonotype was recorded a few times. The chain is built from TRBV11-1 and TRBJ1-6, with TRBD1 matching 10 bases. The junction had 10 bases not matched to a gene; V was cut back by 1 base and J by 4 bases. The germline V gene has CDR1 SGHAT and CDR2 FQDESV (reference sequence). There are 19 residues in the CDR3. The DNA of the CDR3 is TGTGCCAGCAGCTTAGACTTCACTCGGACAGGGGGGTATAATTCACCCCTCCACTTT. Translated: CASSLDFTRTGGYNSPLHF.

A word on this clonotype: Germline is not matched at one junction end, which may reflect a read error. The genes are TRBV5-1 and TRBJ2-1; no definite D call. Germline CDR1 SGHRS, CDR2 YFSETQ. The CDR3 length is 14 residues. The CDR3 is CSSSLVGLVGEQFF. CDR3 DNA sequence: TGCTCCAGCAGCTTGGTAGGTCTAGTCGGTGAGCAGTTCTTC.

The chain employs TRBV10-3 and TRBJ1-3; TRBD1 is a possible D gene (5 bases). The CDR3 spans 15 residues. The ends were cut back, 5 bases at V and 5 bases at J, with 16 bases in the middle. CDR1 is ENHRY, CDR2 SYGVKD, per germline. CDR3 region: CAISPSLPGRNTIYF. For the CDR3, the DNA is TGTGCCATCAGTCCTTCTTTACCAGGGAGAAACACCATATATTTT.

The chain recombines TRBV14 with TRBJ2-6; possible D gene TRBD1, 5 bases. CDR1 is SGHDN and CDR2 is FVKESK in the germline V gene. The ends were cut back, 1 base at V and 2 bases at J, with 15 bases in the middle. This CDR3 region has 18 residues. The CDR3: CASSQGLSRGPGANVLTF. DNA for the CDR3: TGTGCCAGCAGCCAAGGGTTGAGTAGGGGCCCTGGGGCCAACGTCCTGACTTTC.

The genes are TRBV7-3 and TRBJ2-3; the match to TRBD2 covers 11 bases. J lost 3 bases, V lost 5 bases, and 4 bases had no gene match. Germline values: CDR1 SGHTA, CDR2 FQGTGA. The CDR3 is 15 amino acids. Here the CDR3 reads CASSQTSGKTDTQYF. CDR3 in DNA: TGTGCCAGCAGCCAGACTAGCGGGAAAACAGATACGCAGTATTTT.

This clonotype was seen just once. This chain connects TRBV20-1 to TRBJ2-4; 8 bases fit TRBD1. V shed 0 bases, J shed 2 bases, and the junction held 3 bases outside the gene matches. Per germline, CDR1 DFQATT and CDR2 SNEGSKA (reference sequence). The CDR3 contains 15 residues. The DNA of the CDR3 is TGCAGTGCTAGAGAACAGGGGGTAACCAAAAACATTCAGTACTTC. The encoded protein is CSAREQGVTKNIQYF.